This T cell receptor (beta chain) was retrieved from a study of identical twins. General study points: Memory repertoires lacked the insertion deficit that abundant cord blood beta clonotypes showed.

The CDR3 is made up of 13 amino acids. The V end was cut by 4 bases, the J end by 2 bases, with 9 bases between. Germline V gene data show CDR1 as DFQATT and CDR2 as SNEGSKA (reference sequence). This clonotype was counted many times. Its antigen remains unknown. It was template switching that added a universal primer site, and there were unique molecular identifiers on the cDNA. In TCRdb, the 5' RACE reads were re-called with MiXCR into one record per CDR3 protein. The sample includes roughly 470,000 distinct CDR3 sequences, roughly an eighth of them seen just once. This same sample was also part of a study on yellow fever vaccine responses in identical twins.

The gene calls are TRBV20-1 and TRBJ2-1, with D uncertain. The material sequenced was CD4+ T cells sorted from blood. The receptor was isolated from a woman aged 18 to 35 in good health. CDR3 sequence: CSATAPTYNEQFF. DNA for the CDR3: TGCAGTGCTACGGCGCCAACCTACAATGAGCAGTTCTTC.